The 23 T cell receptor beta chains listed next were all sequenced from one sample in a study of blood T cell repertoires in COVID-19. This table comes from immunoSEQ multiplex PCR, and its TCRdb copy is limited to in-frame clones, with some not included. In the table there are 250,000 to 350,000 clones, nearly 90% of which are singletons. The sample was PBMCs or T cells enriched from blood (not recorded which). The receptor source for this set is a woman younger than 35 with acute COVID-19.

J is TRBJ2-1 and V is TRBV5-8; D gene unclear. CDR1 is SGHTS, CDR2 YDEGEE, per germline. The CDR3 sequence is 13 residues long. Trimming removed 6 bases at V and 3 bases at J, with 10 bases between. The CDR3 here is CASNSDRYNEQFF. CDR3 in DNA: TGTGCCAGCAATTCAGATCGCTACAATGAGCAGTTCTTC.

The J gene is TRBJ1-3, the V gene TRBV19; no firm D call. V dropped 3 bases and J dropped 2 bases, with 11 bases sitting between them. This CDR3 spans 15 amino acids. CDR1 and CDR2 from the germline V gene are LNHDA and SQIVND (reference sequence). CDR3 sequence: CASSIGGEAGNTIYF. The CDR3 nucleotides read TGTGCCAGTAGTATCGGAGGAGAAGCTGGAAACACCATATATTTT.

The chain joins TRBV11-3 to TRBJ2-1, with 10 bases fitting TRBD2. The CDR3 runs to 16 residues. After removal of 3 bases from V and 4 bases from J, the junction contained 6 bases not matched to a gene. Germline lookup yields CDR1 SGHNT and CDR2 YENEEA. CDR3 loop: CASSLPSGSSYNEQFF. CDR3 DNA sequence: TGTGCCAGCAGCTTGCCTAGCGGGAGCTCTTACAATGAGCAGTTCTTC. The whole variable domain, filled in from reference TRBV11-3 and TRBJ2-1, reads EAGVVQSPRYKIIEKKQPVAFWCNPISGHNTLYWYLQNLGQGPELLIRYENEEAVDDSQLPKDRFSAERLKGVDSTLKIQPAELGDSAVYLCASSLPSGSSYNEQFFGPGTRLTVL.

The chain is built from TRBV30 and TRBJ2-1, with a possible D match to TRBD2 (5 bases). Germline CDR1 is GTSNPN and CDR2 is SVGIG (reference sequence). CDR3 length equals 16 residues. V lost 0 bases, J lost 8 bases, and 20 bases lay in between. The CDR3 loop reads CAWSVGTSGATDEQFF. In DNA, the CDR3 is TGTGCCTGGAGTGTAGGTACCAGCGGAGCGACGGATGAGCAGTTCTTC.

This chain uses TRBV19 with TRBJ2-2, with 7 bases identical to TRBD1. V lost 8 bases to trimming and J lost 6 bases; unmatched junction nucleotides: 12. This CDR3 is 15 amino acids long. Germline-derived CDR1 and CDR2 are LNHDA and SQIVND (reference sequence). CDR3 sequence reads: CASRTGALGSGELFF. In DNA form, the CDR3 reads TGTGCCAGTCGTACAGGGGCCCTTGGGTCCGGGGAGCTGTTTTTT.

The V call is TRBV27, the J call TRBJ2-1, with a tentative D call TRBD2 (6 bases). Germline loops: CDR1 MNHEY, CDR2 SMNVEV (reference sequence). The CDR3 totals 15 residues. V was cut by 2 bases and J by 4 bases, with 12 bases left in between. The CDR3 coding sequence is TGTGCCAGCAGTTTAAGGAGGGTTGCTTACAATGAGCAGTTCTTC. The encoded protein is CASSLRRVAYNEQFF.

Here the CDR3 DNA reads TGTGCCAGCAGCCCCGCAGGGTTCTCTGGAAACACCATATATTTT. It is translated as CASSPAGFSGNTIYF. The V gene is TRBV4-2, the J gene TRBJ1-3, with D maybe TRBD1 (5 bases). The CDR3 is 15 residues long. CDR1 LGHNA and CDR2 YNFKEQ come from the germline V gene. The V gene lost 4 bases and the J gene lost 0 bases, with 10 bases spanning the gap.

V and J are TRBV7-8 and TRBJ2-5; TRBD2 aligns across 9 bases. The CDR3 has 16 residues. The V segment lost 5 bases and the J segment 3 bases; nucleotides outside the gene matches: 10. The germline CDR1 and CDR2 sequences are SGHVS and FQNEAQ. The CDR3 nucleotides are TGTGCCAGCAGCATTAGCGGGAGCGGGGGAAAAGAGACCCAGTACTTC. This translates into CASSISGSGGKETQYF.

The chain joins TRBV19 to TRBJ2-1; 8 nucleotides match TRBD2. V lost 5 bases, J lost 0 bases, and 9 bases stayed unmatched. The CDR3 has 17 residues. Germline CDR1 LNHDA, CDR2 SQIVND (reference sequence). DNA of the CDR3: TGTGCCAGTAGTTCCCTTAGCGGGGTACCCTCCTACAATGAGCAGTTCTTC. Translating it yields CASSSLSGVPSYNEQFF.

The chain joins TRBV19 to TRBJ2-2, with 9 positions matching TRBD2. This CDR3 contains 15 residues. In germline, CDR1 is LNHDA, CDR2 SQIVND (reference sequence). V shed 4 bases and J 6 bases; nucleotides not matched to a gene: 6. The CDR3 DNA reads TGTGCCAGTAGTAGGATTAGCGGGAGCGCCGGGGAGCTGTTTTTT. The encoded protein is CASSRISGSAGELFF.

The DNA for the CDR3 is TGTGCCAGCAGCTTAGGTCCGGGGACTAGTACCTACAATGAGCAGTTCTTC. Translated: CASSLGPGTSTYNEQFF. The rearrangement links TRBV7-2 to TRBJ2-1, with 8 bases identical to TRBD2. The CDR3 covers 17 residues. CDR1 and CDR2 from the germline V gene are SGHTA and FQGNSA. The ends lost 1 base at V and 2 bases at J; junction bases unmatched: 7.

This clone has just one count. This chain links TRBV6-7 with TRBJ1-1, with 8 bases matching TRBD1. TRBV6-7 is placed among ORFs of uncertain function. Trimming at V came to 6 bases and at J to 4 bases, leaving 10 bases not matched to a gene. The CDR3 runs 15 residues. CDR3 sequence reads: CASRYARTGPTEAFF. The CDR3 DNA is TGTGCCAGCAGGTACGCCCGGACAGGGCCCACTGAAGCTTTCTTT.

V usage is TRBV14 and J usage is TRBJ2-7; the D is unclear. V lost 0 bases, J lost 4 bases, and 10 bases lay in between. CDR1 SGHDN and CDR2 FVKESK come from the germline V gene. The CDR3 is 14 amino acids. In nucleotides, the CDR3 is TGTGCCAGCAGCCAAGATCTCGAGGAGTACGAGCAGTACTTC. This sequence encodes CASSQDLEEYEQYF.

The rearrangement uses TRBV27 and TRBJ1-5; D may be TRBD1 (6 bases). Trimming removed 6 bases at V and 6 bases at J, with 15 bases between. The CDR3 is made up of 14 amino acids. CDR1 and CDR2 from the germline V gene are MNHEY and SMNVEV (reference sequence). CDR3 amino acids: CASRQQGESQPQHF. CDR3 sequence (DNA): TGTGCCAGCAGACAACAGGGAGAAAGTCAGCCCCAGCATTTT.

This sequence joins TRBV29-1 and TRBJ2-3; tentative D call: TRBD2 (7 bases). Germline V gene lookup returns CDR1 SQVTM and CDR2 ANQGSEA. Between the trimmed V and J ends, which lost 2 bases and 3 bases, there was a span of 18 bases. The CDR3 sequence is 16 residues long. The CDR3 reads CSVEPRGATGTDTQYF. The DNA of the CDR3 is TGCAGCGTTGAACCTCGGGGGGCAACAGGGACAGATACGCAGTATTTT.

The chain employs TRBV28 and TRBJ2-1; 7 nucleotides match TRBD1. In germline, CDR1 is MDHEN, CDR2 SYDVKM. There are 13 residues in the CDR3. J lost 6 bases, V lost 5 bases, and 4 bases had no gene match. The CDR3 region is CASSLGQVNEQFF. CDR3 DNA sequence: TGTGCCAGCAGTCTCGGACAGGTCAATGAGCAGTTCTTC. The full variable domain, its missing parts supplied by reference TRBV28 and TRBJ2-1, is DVKVTQSSRYLVKRTGEKVFLECVQDMDHENMFWYRQDPGLGLRLIYFSYDVKMKEKGDIPEGYSVSREKKERFSLILESASTNQTSMYLCASSLGQVNEQFFGPGTRLTVL.

The J gene is TRBJ1-2, the V gene TRBV20-1; 7 bases are shared with TRBD1. J was trimmed by 13 bases and V by 5 bases; bases with no gene match: 7. The germline V gene encodes CDR1 DFQATT and CDR2 SNEGSKA (reference sequence). The CDR3 is made up of 10 amino acids. The CDR3 coding sequence is TGCAGTGCTGAACAGACAGGGATCACCTTC. It encodes CSAEQTGITF.

The rearrangement uses TRBV7-8 and TRBJ1-6, with 8 bases fitting TRBD1. Germline V CDR1 and CDR2: SGHVS, FQNEAQ. This CDR3 has 14 amino acids. Trimming cost V 4 bases and J 9 bases; bases outside gene matches: 5. The CDR3 DNA is TGTGCCAGCAGCTCAGGGGGCTGGGGTTCACCCCTCCACTTT. Its translation: CASSSGGWGSPLHF. The variable domain in full, completed from reference TRBV7-8 and TRBJ1-6, reads GAGVSQSPRYKVAKRGQDVALRCDPISGHVSLFWYQQALGQGPEFLTYFQNEAQLDKSGLPSDRFFAERPEGSVSTLKIQRTQQEDSAVYLCASSSGGWGSPLHFGNGTRLTVT.

This chain joins TRBV18 and TRBJ1-1; 7 nucleotides align to TRBD1. In germline, CDR1 is KGHSH, CDR2 LQKENI. J gave up 0 bases and V 3 bases, and 10 bases lay outside the gene matches. The CDR3 consists of 17 residues. The CDR3 spells CASSPKQGGQLNTEAFF. The CDR3, as DNA: TGTGCCAGCTCACCGAAGCAAGGGGGACAGCTGAACACTGAAGCTTTCTTT.

V and J are TRBV7-9 and TRBJ2-5; D is undetermined. The V gene lost 1 base and the J gene lost 4 bases, with 13 bases spanning the gap. The germline gives CDR1 SEHNR, CDR2 FQNEAQ (reference sequence). The CDR3 has 15 residues. The CDR3 nucleotides read TGTGCCAGCAGCTTAGGACTCCTCGAGGCAGAGACCCAGTACTTC. Its translation is CASSLGLLEAETQYF.

The rearrangement joins TRBV5-1 to TRBJ1-3, with TRBD1 identical over 7 bases. The ends lost 0 bases at V and 0 bases at J; junction bases unmatched: 0. The CDR3 runs 15 residues. CDR1 is SGHRS and CDR2 is YFSETQ in the germline V gene. The CDR3 reads CASSLAGGSGNTIYF. CDR3 coding DNA: TGCGCCAGCAGCTTGGCAGGGGGCTCTGGAAACACCATATATTTT. Together with reference TRBV5-1 and TRBJ1-3, the CDR3 gives the full variable domain: KAGVTQTPRYLIKTRGQQVTLSCSPISGHRSVSWYQQTPGQGLQFLFEYFSETQRNKGNFPGRFSGRQFSNSRSEMNVSTLELGDSALYLCASSLAGGSGNTIYFGEGSWLTVV.

The J gene is TRBJ1-1, the V gene TRBV2, with a possible D match to TRBD1 (6 bases). The V gene's germline CDR1 is SNHLY and CDR2 FYNNEI. CDR3 length: 15 amino acids. Trimming removed 8 bases at V and 1 base at J, with 17 bases between. As DNA, the CDR3 is TGTGCCAGCCTTCCACAGGGCAACAGGAACACTGAAGCTTTCTTT. Protein: CASLPQGNRNTEAFF.

A single count supports this clone. This chain joins TRBV5-4 and TRBJ1-5; maybe TRBD1 (5 bases). Trimming stripped 0 bases from V and 5 bases from J, with 12 bases between. Germline V gene lookup returns CDR1 SGHNT and CDR2 YYREEE (reference sequence). This CDR3 is 15 amino acids long. The CDR3 bases are TGTGCCAGCAGCTTGGGACGGGGGGTCGATCAGCCCCAGCATTTT. Its protein product is CASSLGRGVDQPQHF.